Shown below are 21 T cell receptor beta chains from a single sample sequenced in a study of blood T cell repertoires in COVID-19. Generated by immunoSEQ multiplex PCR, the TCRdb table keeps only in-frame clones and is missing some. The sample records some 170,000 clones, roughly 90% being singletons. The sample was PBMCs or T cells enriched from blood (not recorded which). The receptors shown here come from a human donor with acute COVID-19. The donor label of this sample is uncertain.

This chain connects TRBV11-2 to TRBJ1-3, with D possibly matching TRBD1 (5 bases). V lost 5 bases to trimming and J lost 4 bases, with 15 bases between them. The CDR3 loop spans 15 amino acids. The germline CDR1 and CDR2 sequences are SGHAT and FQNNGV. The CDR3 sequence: CASSPRGRVGNTIYF. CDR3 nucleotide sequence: TGTGCCAGCAGCCCTCGGGGGAGAGTAGGAAACACCATATATTTT.

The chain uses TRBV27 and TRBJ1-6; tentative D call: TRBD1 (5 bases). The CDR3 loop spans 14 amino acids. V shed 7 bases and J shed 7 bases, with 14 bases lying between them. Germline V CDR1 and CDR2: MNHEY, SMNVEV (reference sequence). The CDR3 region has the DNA TGTGCCAGCACTTGGGGGGGTTGGAATTCACCCCTCCACTTT. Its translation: CASTWGGWNSPLHF.

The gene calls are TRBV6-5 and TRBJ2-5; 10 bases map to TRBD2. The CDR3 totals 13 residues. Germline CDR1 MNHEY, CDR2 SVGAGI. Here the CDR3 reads CGTAGGPGETQYF. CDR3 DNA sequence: TGTGGAACAGCGGGGGGGCCGGGAGAGACCCAGTACTTC.

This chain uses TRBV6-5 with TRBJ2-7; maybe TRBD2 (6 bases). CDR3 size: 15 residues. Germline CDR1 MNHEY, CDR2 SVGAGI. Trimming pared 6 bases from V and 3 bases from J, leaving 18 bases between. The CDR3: CASRVGTSDLYEQYF. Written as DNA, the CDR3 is TGTGCCAGCAGGGTAGGGACTTCCGACCTCTACGAGCAGTACTTC.

CDR3 protein: CASSDSLSSYEQYF. CDR3 DNA: TGCGCCAGCAGTGATTCGTTGAGCTCCTACGAGCAGTACTTC. The rearrangement uses TRBV10-2 and TRBJ2-7; D is uncertain. The CDR3 runs 14 residues. Germline-derived CDR1 and CDR2 are WSHSY and SAAADI. V was clipped by 3 bases and J by 0 bases, with 9 bases between them.

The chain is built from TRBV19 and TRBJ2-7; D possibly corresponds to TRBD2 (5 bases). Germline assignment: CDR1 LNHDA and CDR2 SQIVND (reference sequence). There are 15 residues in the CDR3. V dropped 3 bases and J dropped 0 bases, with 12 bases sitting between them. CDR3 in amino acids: CASSMRAGLSYEQYF. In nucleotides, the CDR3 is TGTGCCAGTAGTATGAGGGCCGGACTCTCCTACGAGCAGTACTTC.

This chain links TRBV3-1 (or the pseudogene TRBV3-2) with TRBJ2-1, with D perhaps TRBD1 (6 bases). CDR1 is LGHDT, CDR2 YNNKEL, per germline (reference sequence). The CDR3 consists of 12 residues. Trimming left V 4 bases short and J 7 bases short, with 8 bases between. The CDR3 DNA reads TGTGCCAGCAGCCTTACAGGGAATGAGCAGTTCTTC. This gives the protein CASSLTGNEQFF.

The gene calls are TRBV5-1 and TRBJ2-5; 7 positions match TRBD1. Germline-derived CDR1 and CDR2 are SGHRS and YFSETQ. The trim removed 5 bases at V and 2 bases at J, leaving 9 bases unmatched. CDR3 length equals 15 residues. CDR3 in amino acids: CASRDWTGFQETQYF. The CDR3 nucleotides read TGCGCCAGCAGGGATTGGACAGGCTTTCAAGAGACCCAGTACTTC.

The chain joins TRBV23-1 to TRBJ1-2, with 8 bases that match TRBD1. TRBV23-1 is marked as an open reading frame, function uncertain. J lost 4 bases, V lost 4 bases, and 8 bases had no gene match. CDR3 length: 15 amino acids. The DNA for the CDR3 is TGCGCCAGCAGTCGAATCCGCAGGGGGCTCTATGGCTACACCTTC. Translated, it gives CASSRIRRGLYGYTF.

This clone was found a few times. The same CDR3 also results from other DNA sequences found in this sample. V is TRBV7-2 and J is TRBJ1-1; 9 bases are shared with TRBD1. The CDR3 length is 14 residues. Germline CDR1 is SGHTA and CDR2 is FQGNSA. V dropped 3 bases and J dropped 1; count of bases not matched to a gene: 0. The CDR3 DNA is TGTGCCAGCAGCTTGGACAGGGGGAACACTGAAGCTTTCTTT. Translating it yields CASSLDRGNTEAFF.

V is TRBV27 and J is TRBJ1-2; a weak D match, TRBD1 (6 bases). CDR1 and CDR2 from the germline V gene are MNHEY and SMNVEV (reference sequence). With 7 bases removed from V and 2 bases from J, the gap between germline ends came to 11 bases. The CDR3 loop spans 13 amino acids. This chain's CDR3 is CASMGQGNYGYTF. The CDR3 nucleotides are TGTGCCAGCATGGGGCAGGGGAACTATGGCTACACCTTC.

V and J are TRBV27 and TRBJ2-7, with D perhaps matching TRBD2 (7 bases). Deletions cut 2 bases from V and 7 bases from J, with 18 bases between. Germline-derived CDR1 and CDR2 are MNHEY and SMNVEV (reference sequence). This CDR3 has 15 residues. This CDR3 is CASSLRGAVPWEQYF. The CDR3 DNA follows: TGTGCCAGCAGTTTACGGGGGGCCGTGCCATGGGAGCAGTACTTC.

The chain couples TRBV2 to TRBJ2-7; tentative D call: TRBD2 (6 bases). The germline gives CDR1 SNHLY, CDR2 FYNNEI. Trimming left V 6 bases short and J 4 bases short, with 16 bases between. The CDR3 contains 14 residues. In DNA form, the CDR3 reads TGTGCCAGCAGCCGTGACGGGGGTTTATACGAGCAGTACTTC. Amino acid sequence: CASSRDGGLYEQYF.

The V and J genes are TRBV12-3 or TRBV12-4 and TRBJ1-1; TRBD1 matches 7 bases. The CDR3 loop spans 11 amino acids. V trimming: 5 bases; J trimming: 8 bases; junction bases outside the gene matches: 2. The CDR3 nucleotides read TGTGCCAGCAGTGCGGACAGGGAAGCTTTCTTT. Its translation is CASSADREAFF.

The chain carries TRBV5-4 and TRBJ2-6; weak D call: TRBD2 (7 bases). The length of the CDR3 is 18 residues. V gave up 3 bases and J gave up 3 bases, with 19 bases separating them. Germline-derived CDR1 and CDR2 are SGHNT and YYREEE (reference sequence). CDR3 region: CASSWLGGGLYGANVLTF. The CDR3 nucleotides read TGTGCCAGCAGCTGGCTGGGAGGGGGTCTTTATGGGGCCAACGTCCTGACTTTC.

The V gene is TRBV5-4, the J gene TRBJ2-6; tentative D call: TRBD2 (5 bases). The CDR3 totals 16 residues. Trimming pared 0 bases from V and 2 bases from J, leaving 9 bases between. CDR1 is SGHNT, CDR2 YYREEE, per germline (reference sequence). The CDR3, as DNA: TGTGCCAGCAGCTTGGCCGGGGATACTGGGGCCAACGTCCTGACTTTC. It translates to CASSLAGDTGANVLTF.

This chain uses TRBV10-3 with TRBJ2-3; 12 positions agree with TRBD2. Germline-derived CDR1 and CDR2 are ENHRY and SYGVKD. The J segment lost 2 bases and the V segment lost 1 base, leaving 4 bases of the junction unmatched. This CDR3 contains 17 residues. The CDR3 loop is CAISELLAGGSTDTQYF. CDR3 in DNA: TGTGCCATCAGTGAGTTACTAGCGGGGGGATCCACAGATACGCAGTATTTT.

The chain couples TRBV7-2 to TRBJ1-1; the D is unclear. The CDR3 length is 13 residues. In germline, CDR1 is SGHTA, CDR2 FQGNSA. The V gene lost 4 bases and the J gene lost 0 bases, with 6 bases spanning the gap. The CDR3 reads CASSSYMNTEAFF. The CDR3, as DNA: TGTGCCAGCAGCTCGTACATGAACACTGAAGCTTTCTTT.

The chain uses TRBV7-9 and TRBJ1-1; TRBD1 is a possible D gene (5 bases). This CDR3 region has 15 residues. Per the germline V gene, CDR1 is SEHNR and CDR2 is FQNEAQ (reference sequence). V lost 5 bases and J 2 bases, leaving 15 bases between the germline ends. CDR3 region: CASSLNWWGNTEAFF. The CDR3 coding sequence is TGTGCCAGCAGCCTTAATTGGTGGGGCAACACTGAAGCTTTCTTT.

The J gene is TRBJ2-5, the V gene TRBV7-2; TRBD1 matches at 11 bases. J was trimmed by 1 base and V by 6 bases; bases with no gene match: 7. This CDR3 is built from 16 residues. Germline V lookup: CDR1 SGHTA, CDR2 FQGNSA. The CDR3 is CASSATGTGGQETQYF. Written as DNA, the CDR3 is TGTGCCAGCAGTGCGACCGGGACAGGGGGCCAAGAGACCCAGTACTTC.

The DNA for the CDR3 is TGTGCCAGCAGAACAGGGGGGGTCCAAGAGACCCAGTACTTC. It is translated as CASRTGGVQETQYF. The rearrangement uses TRBV7-8 and TRBJ2-5, with D perhaps matching TRBD1 (8 bases). The V gene's germline CDR1 is SGHVS and CDR2 FQNEAQ. The CDR3 runs 14 residues. V gave up 6 bases and J gave up 1 base, with 12 bases separating them.